The 8 T cell receptor beta chains reported below all come from one sample, sequenced in a study of T cells in localized non-small cell lung cancer. Sequenced by immunoSEQ multiplex PCR; TCRdb stores in-frame clones only, minus some. The data hold 35,000 to 45,000 clones, with under 90% observed a single time. The source was peripheral blood mononuclear cells, collected before any cancer treatment. The receptors come from a male donor at least 60 years old with stage II lung adenocarcinoma.

The V and J genes are TRBV30 and TRBJ2-1; 9 bases map to TRBD2. The CDR3 has 17 residues. Germline loops: CDR1 GTSNPN, CDR2 SVGIG (reference sequence). J gave up 4 bases and V 5 bases, and 15 bases lay outside the gene matches. The CDR3 region is CAWGKGGRALRYNEQFF. As DNA, the CDR3 is TGTGCCTGGGGTAAGGGCGGGAGGGCACTGAGATACAATGAGCAGTTCTTC.

The chain combines TRBV18 with TRBJ2-1, with 9 bases that match TRBD1. The CDR3 is 15 amino acids. V was clipped by 3 bases and J by 7 bases; unmatched bases: 7. The germline V gene has CDR1 KGHSH and CDR2 LQKENI. CDR3 DNA sequence: TGTGCCAGCTCACCTACAGGGGGCGCGGGGAATGAGCAGTTCTTC. Translated: CASSPTGGAGNEQFF.

The V gene is TRBV12-5, the J gene TRBJ2-2, with 10 bases matching TRBD2. The germline V gene encodes CDR1 LGHNT and CDR2 FRNRAP. This CDR3 has 13 residues. J was trimmed by 13 bases and V by 1 base; bases with no gene match: 3. The CDR3 sequence is CASGLDTSGTLFF. The CDR3 DNA follows: TGTGCTAGTGGTTTGGACACTAGCGGGACGCTGTTTTTT. Supplemented by reference TRBV12-5 and TRBJ2-2, the full variable domain reads DARVTQTPRHKVTEMGQEVTMRCQPILGHNTVFWYRQTMMQGLELLAYFRNRAPLDDSGMPKDRFSAEMPDATLATLKIQPSEPRDSAVYFCASGLDTSGTLFFGEGSRLTVL.

The J gene is TRBJ2-7, the V gene TRBV5-6; 8 bases fit TRBD1. The CDR3 loop spans 14 amino acids. Trimming at V came to 2 bases and at J to 3 bases, leaving 4 bases not matched to a gene. Germline-derived CDR1 and CDR2 are SGHDT and YYEEEE. CDR3 loop: CASSFGQGLYEQYF. The CDR3 DNA sequence: TGTGCCAGCAGCTTCGGACAGGGTCTCTACGAGCAGTACTTC.

This clone was counted once. This chain uses TRBV5-4 with TRBJ2-1; TRBD2 matches 15 bases. Germline lookup yields CDR1 SGHNT and CDR2 YYREEE (reference sequence). Unmatched junction bases numbered 4, after V lost 4 bases and J lost 8 bases. The CDR3 length is 15 residues. Here the CDR3 DNA reads TGTGCCAGCAGCCGGACTAGCGGGAGGGCCGATGAGCAGTTCTTC. It specifies CASSRTSGRADEQFF.

The chain has TRBV2 and TRBJ2-7, with D perhaps given as TRBD1 or TRBD2 (7 bases each). V was pared by 7 bases and J by 4 bases, with 14 bases between. The CDR3 spans 13 residues. Germline V lookup: CDR1 SNHLY, CDR2 FYNNEI. CDR3 amino acids: CASNARGGYEQYF. Here the CDR3 DNA reads TGTGCCAGCAACGCCAGGGGGGGGTACGAGCAGTACTTC.

CDR3 region: CASRRELNTEAFF. CDR3 DNA: TGTGCCTCCCGACGGGAGTTAAACACTGAAGCTTTCTTT. The genes are TRBV19 and TRBJ1-1; unclear D gene. The CDR3 is 13 amino acids. V lost 11 bases and J lost 2, with 15 bases in between. Germline CDR1 is LNHDA and CDR2 is SQIVND (reference sequence).

The chain couples TRBV18 to TRBJ2-3; 8 nucleotides agree with TRBD2. The trim removed 3 bases at V and 1 base at J, leaving 6 bases unmatched. The CDR3 totals 16 residues. Looked up from germline, CDR1 is KGHSH and CDR2 is LQKENI. CDR3 bases: TGTGCCAGCTCACCTACCGGGACTAGGGGCACAGATACGCAGTATTTT. It translates to CASSPTGTRGTDTQYF. The whole variable domain, remainder taken from reference TRBV18 and TRBJ2-3, is NAGVMQNPRHLVRRRGQEARLRCSPMKGHSHVYWYRQLPEEGLKFMVYLQKENIIDESGMPKERFSAEFPKEGPSILRIQQVVRGDSAAYFCASSPTGTRGTDTQYFGPGTRLTVL.